Described below is a single TCR beta chain sequence and its context. This entry comes from a study of OX40 agonist ivuxolimab in advanced cancers. Across the study: Intravenous ivuxolimab at 0.01 to 10 mg/kg was given to patients every 2 weeks. Prior therapy, whether anti-PD-1, anti-PD-L1 or anti-CTLA-4, was allowed, and 30% to 40% had some.

Method: immunoSEQ multiplex PCR; TCRdb's copy keeps in-frame clones and lacks some. The sample holds about 61,000 clones; about nine tenths are singletons and the top ten take approximately 2%. This receptor was taken from an adult with an advanced solid tumor such as melanoma, head and neck, liver or kidney cancer. The sequencing here drew on CD4+ or CD8+ T cells sorted from blood, taken in a trial of the OX40 agonist ivuxolimab.

The CDR3 DNA reads TGTGCCAGCAGTTTGCTAGGAGGGTCCTACAATGAGCAGTTCTTC. Its protein product is CASSLLGGSYNEQFF. The chain carries TRBV28 and TRBJ2-1, with a tentative D call TRBD2 (6 bases). V was clipped by 3 bases and J by 1 base, with 10 bases between them. Looked up from germline, CDR1 is MDHEN and CDR2 is SYDVKM. The CDR3 is made up of 15 amino acids.